The sequence of this T cell receptor (beta chain) was determined in a study of T cells in narcolepsy. Overall study: Enrolled donors included narcolepsy type 1 or type 2 patients and healthy controls.

Findings and caveats of the study: HCRT-specific and TRIB2-specific autoreactive clonotypes appeared among same-patient CSF and blood CD4+ clonotypes. Autoreactive clonotypes reportedly recurred in blood of same and different patients, not controls.

V was pared by 5 bases and J by 6 bases, with 18 bases between. Germline lookup yields CDR1 SGHDT and CDR2 YYEEEE. CDR3 length equals 15 residues. Assay: immunoSEQ multiplex PCR; the TCRdb copy retains only in-frame clones and omits some. Of about 31,000 clones in the sample, roughly 73% were seen once. As regards this clone: The antigen is not known.

The TCR sequence derives from a human donor with narcolepsy. The sequencing input was CD45RA- memory CD4+ T cells from PBMCs. The rearrangement uses TRBV5-6 and TRBJ1-5, with D unclear. CDR3 in amino acids: CASSSQVTGVQPQHF. CDR3 coding DNA: TGTGCCAGCAGTTCTCAGGTGACGGGAGTTCAGCCCCAGCATTTT.